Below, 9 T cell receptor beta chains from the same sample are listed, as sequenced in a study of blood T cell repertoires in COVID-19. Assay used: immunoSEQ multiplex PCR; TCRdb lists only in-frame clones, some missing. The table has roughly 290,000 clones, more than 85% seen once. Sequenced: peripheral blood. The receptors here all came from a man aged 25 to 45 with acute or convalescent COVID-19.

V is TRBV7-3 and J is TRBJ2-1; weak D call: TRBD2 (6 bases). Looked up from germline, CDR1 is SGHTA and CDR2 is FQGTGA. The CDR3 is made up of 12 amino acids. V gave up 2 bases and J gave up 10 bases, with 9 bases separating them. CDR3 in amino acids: CASSLAAGEQFF. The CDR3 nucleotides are TGTGCCAGCAGCTTAGCGGCGGGGGAGCAGTTCTTC.

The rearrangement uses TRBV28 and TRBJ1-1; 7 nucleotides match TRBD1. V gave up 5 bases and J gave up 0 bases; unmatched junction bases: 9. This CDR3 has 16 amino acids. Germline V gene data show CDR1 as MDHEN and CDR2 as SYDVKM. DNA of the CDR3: TGTGCCAGCAGTCGACAGGGTGTAACGATGAACACTGAAGCTTTCTTT. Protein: CASSRQGVTMNTEAFF.

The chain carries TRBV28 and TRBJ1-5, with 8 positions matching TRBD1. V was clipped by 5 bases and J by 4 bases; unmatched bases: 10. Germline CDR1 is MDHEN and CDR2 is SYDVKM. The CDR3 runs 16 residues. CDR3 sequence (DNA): TGTGCCAGCAGTACTCGGGACAGGAACTTTAATCAGCCCCAGCATTTT. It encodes CASSTRDRNFNQPQHF.

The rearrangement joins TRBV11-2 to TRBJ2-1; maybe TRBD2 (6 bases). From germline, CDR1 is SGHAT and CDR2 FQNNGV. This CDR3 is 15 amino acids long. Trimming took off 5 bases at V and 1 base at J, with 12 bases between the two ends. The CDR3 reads CASSLRTTSYNEQFF. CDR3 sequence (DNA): TGTGCCAGCAGCCTCCGGACTACGTCCTACAATGAGCAGTTCTTC.

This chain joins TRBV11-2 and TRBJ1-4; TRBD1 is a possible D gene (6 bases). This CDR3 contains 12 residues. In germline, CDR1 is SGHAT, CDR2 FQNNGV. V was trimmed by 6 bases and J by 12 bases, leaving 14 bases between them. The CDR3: CASSLGGMELFF. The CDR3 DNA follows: TGTGCCAGCAGTCTAGGGGGAATGGAACTGTTTTTT. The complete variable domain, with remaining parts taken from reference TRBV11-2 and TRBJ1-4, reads EAGVAQSPRYKIIEKRQSVAFWCNPISGHATLYWYQQILGQGPKLLIQFQNNGVVDDSQLPKDRFSAERLKGVDSTLKIQPAKLEDSAVYLCASSLGGMELFFGSGTQLSVL.

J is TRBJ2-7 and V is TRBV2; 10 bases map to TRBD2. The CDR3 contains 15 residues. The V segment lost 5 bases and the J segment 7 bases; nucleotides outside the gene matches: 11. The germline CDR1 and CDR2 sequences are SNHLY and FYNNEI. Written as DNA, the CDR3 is TGTGCCAGCAGTCCGCTAGCGGGAGTTGTTCAAGAGCAGTACTTC. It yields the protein CASSPLAGVVQEQYF. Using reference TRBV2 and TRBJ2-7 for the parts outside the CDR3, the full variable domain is EPEVTQTPSHQVTQMGQEVILRCVPISNHLYFYWYRQILGQKVEFLVSFYNNEISEKSEIFDDQFSVERPDGSNFTLKIRSTKLEDSAMYFCASSPLAGVVQEQYFGPGTRLTVT.

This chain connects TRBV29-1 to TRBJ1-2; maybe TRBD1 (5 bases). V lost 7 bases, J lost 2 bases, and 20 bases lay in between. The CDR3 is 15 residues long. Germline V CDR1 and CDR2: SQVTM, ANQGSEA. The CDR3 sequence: CSAAGGMSLNYGYTF. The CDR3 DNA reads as TGCAGCGCCGCGGGGGGGATGTCACTGAACTATGGCTACACCTTC.

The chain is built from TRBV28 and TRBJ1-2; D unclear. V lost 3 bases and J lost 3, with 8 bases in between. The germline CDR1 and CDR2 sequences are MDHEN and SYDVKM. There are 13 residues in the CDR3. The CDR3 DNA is TGTGCCAGCAGTTTTGGTGGCCACTATGGCTACACCTTC. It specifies CASSFGGHYGYTF.

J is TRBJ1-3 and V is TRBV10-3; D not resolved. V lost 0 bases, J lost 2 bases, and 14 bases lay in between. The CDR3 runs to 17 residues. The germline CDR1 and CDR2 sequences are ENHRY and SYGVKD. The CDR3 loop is CAISESRPGSTGNTIYF. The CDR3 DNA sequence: TGTGCCATCAGTGAGTCGAGACCGGGATCAACTGGAAACACCATATATTTT.